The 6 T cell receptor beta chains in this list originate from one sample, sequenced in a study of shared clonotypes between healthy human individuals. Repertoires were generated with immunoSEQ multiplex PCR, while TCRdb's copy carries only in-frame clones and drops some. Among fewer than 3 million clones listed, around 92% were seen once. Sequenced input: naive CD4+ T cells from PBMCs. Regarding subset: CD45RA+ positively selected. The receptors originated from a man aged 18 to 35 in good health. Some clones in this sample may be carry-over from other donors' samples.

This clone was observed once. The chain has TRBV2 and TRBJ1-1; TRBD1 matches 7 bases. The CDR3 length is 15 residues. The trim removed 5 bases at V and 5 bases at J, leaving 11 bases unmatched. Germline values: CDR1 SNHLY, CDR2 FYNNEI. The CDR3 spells CASSFTDRVVTEAFF. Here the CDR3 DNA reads TGTGCCAGCAGTTTCACCGACAGGGTGGTTACTGAAGCTTTCTTT.

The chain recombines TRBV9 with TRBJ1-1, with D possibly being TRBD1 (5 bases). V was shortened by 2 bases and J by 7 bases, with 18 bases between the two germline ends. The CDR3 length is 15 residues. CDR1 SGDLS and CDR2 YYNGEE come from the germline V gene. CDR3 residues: CASSVSSWGIGEAFF. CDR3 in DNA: TGTGCCAGCAGCGTCTCCTCCTGGGGGATTGGTGAAGCTTTCTTT.

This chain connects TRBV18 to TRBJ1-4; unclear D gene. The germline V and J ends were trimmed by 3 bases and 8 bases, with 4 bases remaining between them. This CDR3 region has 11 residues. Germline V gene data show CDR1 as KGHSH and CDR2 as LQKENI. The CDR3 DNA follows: TGTGCCAGCTCACCCGAAGAAAAACTGTTTTTT. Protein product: CASSPEEKLFF.

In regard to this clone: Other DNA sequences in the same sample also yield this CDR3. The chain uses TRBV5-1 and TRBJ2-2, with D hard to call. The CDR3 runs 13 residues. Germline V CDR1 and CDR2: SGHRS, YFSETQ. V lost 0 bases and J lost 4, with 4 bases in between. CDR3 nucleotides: TGCGCCAGCAGCTTGGGTTCCACCGGGGAGCTGTTTTTT. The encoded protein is CASSLGSTGELFF. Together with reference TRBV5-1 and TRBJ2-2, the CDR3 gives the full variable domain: KAGVTQTPRYLIKTRGQQVTLSCSPISGHRSVSWYQQTPGQGLQFLFEYFSETQRNKGNFPGRFSGRQFSNSRSEMNVSTLELGDSALYLCASSLGSTGELFFGEGSRLTVL.

Here the CDR3 DNA reads TGTGCCAGCAGTTTGTCCAGGGCTGCCAACGAGCAGTACTTC. It yields the protein CASSLSRAANEQYF. The V gene is TRBV27, the J gene TRBJ2-7; a possible D gene is TRBD1 (5 bases). Germline lookup yields CDR1 MNHEY and CDR2 SMNVEV (reference sequence). Between the trimmed V and J ends, which lost 3 bases and 5 bases, there was a span of 14 bases. CDR3 size: 14 residues.

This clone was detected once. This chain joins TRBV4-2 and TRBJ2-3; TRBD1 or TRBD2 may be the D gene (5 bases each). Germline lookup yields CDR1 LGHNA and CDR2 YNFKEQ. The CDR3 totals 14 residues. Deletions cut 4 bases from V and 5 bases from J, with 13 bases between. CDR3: CASSPGLEGDTQYF. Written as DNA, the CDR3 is TGTGCCAGCAGCCCAGGGCTAGAGGGAGATACGCAGTATTTT.